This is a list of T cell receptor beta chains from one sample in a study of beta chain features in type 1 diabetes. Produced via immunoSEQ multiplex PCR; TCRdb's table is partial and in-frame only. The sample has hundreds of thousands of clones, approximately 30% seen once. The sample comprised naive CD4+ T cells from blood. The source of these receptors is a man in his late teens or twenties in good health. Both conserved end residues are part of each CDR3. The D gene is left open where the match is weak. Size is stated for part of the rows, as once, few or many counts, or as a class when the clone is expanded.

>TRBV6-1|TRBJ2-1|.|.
CASSGVRVLDNEQFF
TGTGCCAGCAGTGGGGTCCGGGTATTGGACAATGAGCAGTTCTTC
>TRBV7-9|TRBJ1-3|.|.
CASSSSGGRGTGNTIYF
TGTGCCAGCAGCTCTTCCGGGGGAAGAGGGACTGGAAACACCATATATTTT
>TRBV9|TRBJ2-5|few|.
CASSPGRILQETQYF
TGTGCCAGCTCCCCTGGACGGATTCTGCAAGAGACCCAGTACTTC
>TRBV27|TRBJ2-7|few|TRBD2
CASRRLAGGTYEQYF
TGTGCCAGCAGACGTCTAGCGGGAGGAACCTACGAGCAGTACTTC
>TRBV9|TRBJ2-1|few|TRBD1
CASSRPGQGASGEQFF
TGTGCCAGCAGCAGACCGGGACAGGGGGCATCGGGTGAGCAGTTCTTC
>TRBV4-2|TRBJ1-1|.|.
CASSQERYTEAFF
TGTGCCAGCAGCCAAGAGCGATACACTGAAGCTTTCTTT
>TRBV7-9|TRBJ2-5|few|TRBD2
CASSLVLAGGLYQETQYF
TGTGCCAGCAGCTTAGTACTAGCGGGAGGCCTGTACCAAGAGACCCAGTACTTC
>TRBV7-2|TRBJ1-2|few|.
CASSLAVRGDYGYTF
TGTGCCAGCAGCTTAGCCGTACGTGGGGACTATGGCTACACCTTC
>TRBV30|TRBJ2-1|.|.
CACATVSSYNEQFF
TGTGCCTGTGCTACTGTATCCTCCTACAATGAGCAGTTCTTC
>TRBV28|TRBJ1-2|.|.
CASSLGVYGYTF
TGTGCCAGCAGTTTAGGTGTATATGGCTACACCTTC
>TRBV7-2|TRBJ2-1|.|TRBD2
CASSLQAGVSYNEQFF
TGTGCCAGCAGCTTACAAGCGGGAGTTTCCTACAATGAGCAGTTCTTC
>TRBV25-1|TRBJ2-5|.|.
CASSELGTGLQETQYF
TGTGCCAGCAGTGAATTGGGTACGGGGCTCCAAGAGACCCAGTACTTC
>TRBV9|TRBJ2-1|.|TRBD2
CASSAGTTLGDEQFF
TGTGCCAGCAGCGCCGGGACTACTTTGGGCGATGAGCAGTTCTTC
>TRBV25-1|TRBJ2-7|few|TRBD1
CASWGTGGSEQYF
TGTGCCAGCTGGGGGACAGGGGGCTCCGAGCAGTACTTC
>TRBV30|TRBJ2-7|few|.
CAWTPGTLDHYEQYF
TGTGCCTGGACTCCCGGGACACTGGATCATTACGAGCAGTACTTC
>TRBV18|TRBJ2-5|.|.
CASSRAVQETQYF
TGTGCCAGCTCACGGGCGGTGCAAGAGACCCAGTACTTC
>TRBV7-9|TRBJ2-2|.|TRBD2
CASSLTIAGVRTGELFF
TGTGCCAGCAGCTTAACTATAGCGGGAGTGAGGACCGGGGAGCTGTTTTTT
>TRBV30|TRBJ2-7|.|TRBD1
CAWTPARTGIPYEQYF
TGTGCCTGGACCCCGGCCCGGACAGGTATCCCCTACGAGCAGTACTTC
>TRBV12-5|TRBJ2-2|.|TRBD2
CASETSGNTGELFF
TGTGCTAGTGAGACTAGCGGAAACACCGGGGAGCTGTTTTTT
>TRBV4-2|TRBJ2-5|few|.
CASSQDRGGGQETQYF
TGTGCCAGCAGCCAAGACAGAGGGGGAGGGCAAGAGACCCAGTACTTC
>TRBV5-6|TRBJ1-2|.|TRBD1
CASSLQDRERYGYTF
TGTGCCAGCAGCTTGCAGGACAGGGAACGCTATGGCTACACCTTC
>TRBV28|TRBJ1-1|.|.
CASPGQAGEAFF
TGTGCCAGCCCGGGCCAAGCGGGTGAAGCTTTCTTT
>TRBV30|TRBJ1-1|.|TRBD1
CASAPGQVTNEAFF
TGTGCCTCGGCGCCGGGACAGGTCACGAATGAAGCTTTCTTT
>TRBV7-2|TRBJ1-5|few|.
CASSFDRGVQPQHF
TGTGCCAGCAGCTTTGACCGGGGAGTTCAGCCCCAGCATTTT
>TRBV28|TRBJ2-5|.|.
CASSPHRGGLQGETQYF
TGTGCCAGCAGTCCACACCGAGGCGGGCTCCAGGGGGAGACCCAGTACTTC
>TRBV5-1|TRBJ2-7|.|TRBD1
CASSLPRDRGHEQYF
TGCGCCAGCAGCTTGCCCCGGGACAGGGGCCACGAGCAGTACTTC
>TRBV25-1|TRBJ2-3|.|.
CASSAPWGLSTDTQYF
TGTGCCAGCAGTGCCCCCTGGGGCCTGAGCACAGATACGCAGTATTTT
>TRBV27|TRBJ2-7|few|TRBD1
CASRDREISYF
TGTGCCAGCAGGGACAGGGAGATTTCGTACTTC
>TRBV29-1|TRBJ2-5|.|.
CSVERLATGETQYF
TGCAGCGTTGAAAGACTAGCCACAGGGGAGACCCAGTACTTC
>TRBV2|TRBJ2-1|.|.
CASSPEGSYNEQFF
TGTGCCAGCAGTCCCGAGGGCTCCTACAATGAGCAGTTCTTC
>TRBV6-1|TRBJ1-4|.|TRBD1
CASTPRQGEKLFF
TGTGCCAGCACTCCTCGACAGGGGGAAAAACTGTTTTTT
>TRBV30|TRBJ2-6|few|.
CAWSGHRSGANVLTF
TGTGCCTGGAGTGGCCACAGATCTGGGGCCAACGTCCTGACTTTC
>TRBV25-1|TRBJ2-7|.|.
CASSPQGLATEQYF
TGTGCCAGCAGTCCCCAGGGGCTGGCCACCGAGCAGTACTTC
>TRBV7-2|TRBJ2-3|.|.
CASSQSTGSTDTQYF
TGTGCCAGCAGCCAATCAACGGGCAGCACAGATACGCAGTATTTT
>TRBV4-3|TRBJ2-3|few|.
CASSRAGGTDTQYF
TGCGCCAGCAGCAGGGCAGGGGGCACAGATACGCAGTATTTT
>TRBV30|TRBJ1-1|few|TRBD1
CAWKRGPTEAFF
TGTGCCTGGAAGAGGGGGCCCACTGAAGCTTTCTTT
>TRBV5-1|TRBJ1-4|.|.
CASSFQGNEKLFF
TGCGCCAGCAGCTTCCAGGGCAATGAAAAACTGTTTTTT
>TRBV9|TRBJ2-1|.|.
CASSPGEGGSYNEQFF
TGTGCCAGCAGCCCAGGGGAGGGGGGCTCCTACAATGAGCAGTTCTTC
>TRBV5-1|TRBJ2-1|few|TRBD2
CASSFGLAGSSYNEQFF
TGCGCCAGCAGCTTTGGACTAGCGGGCAGCTCCTACAATGAGCAGTTCTTC
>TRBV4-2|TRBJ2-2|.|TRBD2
CASSHTGLVGTGELFF
TGTGCCAGCAGCCATACCGGACTAGTTGGTACCGGGGAGCTGTTTTTT
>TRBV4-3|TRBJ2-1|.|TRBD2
CASSQDLAGTSGYNEQFF
TGCGCCAGCAGCCAAGATCTCGCCGGGACTAGCGGCTACAATGAGCAGTTCTTC
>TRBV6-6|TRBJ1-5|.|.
CASSYSGRAQPQHF
TGTGCCAGCAGTTACTCGGGCAGGGCTCAGCCCCAGCATTTT
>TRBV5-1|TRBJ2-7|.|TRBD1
CASSFTGAGEQYF
TGCGCCAGCAGCTTTACAGGGGCAGGCGAGCAGTACTTC
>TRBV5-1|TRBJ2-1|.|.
CASSLDSNNEQFF
TGCGCCAGCAGCTTGGACAGCAACAATGAGCAGTTCTTC
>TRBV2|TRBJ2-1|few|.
CASSLLISSYNEQFF
TGTGCCAGCAGCCTCCTGATAAGCTCCTACAATGAGCAGTTCTTC
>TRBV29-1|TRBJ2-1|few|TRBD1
CSVESIVQGAEQFF
TGCAGCGTTGAATCAATTGTCCAGGGGGCTGAGCAGTTCTTC
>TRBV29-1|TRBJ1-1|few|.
CSVERTQGTEAFF
TGCAGCGTTGAAAGGACCCAAGGCACTGAAGCTTTCTTT
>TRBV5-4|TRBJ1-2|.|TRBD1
CASSLETGGYYGYTF
TGTGCCAGCAGCTTGGAGACAGGGGGTTACTATGGCTACACCTTC
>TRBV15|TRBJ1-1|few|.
CATSRGPPNTEAFF
TGTGCCACCAGCAGGGGACCGCCGAACACTGAAGCTTTCTTT
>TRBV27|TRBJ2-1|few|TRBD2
CASSFLAGMYNEQFF
TGTGCCAGCAGTTTCTTAGCGGGAATGTACAATGAGCAGTTCTTC
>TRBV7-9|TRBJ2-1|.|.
CASSPPGVGTVMNEQFF
TGTGCCAGCAGCCCCCCGGGTGTCGGGACGGTAATGAATGAGCAGTTCTTC
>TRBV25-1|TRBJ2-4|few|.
CASSEGQGSSAKNIQYF
TGTGCCAGCAGTGAAGGGCAGGGGAGCTCAGCCAAAAACATTCAGTACTTC
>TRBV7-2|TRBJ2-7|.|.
CASSFSAPSGEQYF
TGTGCCAGCAGCTTCAGCGCCCCTTCGGGGGAGCAGTACTTC
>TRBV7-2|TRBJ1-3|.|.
CASSWSSGNTIYF
TGTGCCAGCAGCTGGTCCTCTGGAAACACCATATATTTT
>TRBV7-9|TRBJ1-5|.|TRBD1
CASSSQGDQPQHF
TGTGCCAGCAGCTCACAGGGGGATCAGCCCCAGCATTTT
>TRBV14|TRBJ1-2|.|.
CASSQDHRDYGYTF
TGTGCCAGCAGCCAAGATCACAGGGACTATGGCTACACCTTC
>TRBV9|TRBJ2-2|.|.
CASSPRQNTGELFF
TGTGCCAGCAGCCCCCGGCAGAACACCGGGGAGCTGTTTTTT
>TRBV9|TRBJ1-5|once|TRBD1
CASSVGRTGNQPQHF
TGTGCCAGCAGCGTAGGACGGACAGGGAATCAGCCCCAGCATTTT
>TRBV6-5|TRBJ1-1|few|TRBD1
CASSPPGGWTEAFF
TGTGCCAGCAGTCCACCAGGGGGATGGACTGAAGCTTTCTTT